These T cell receptor beta chains were read from a single sample in a study of a mutant IDH1 vaccine in newly diagnosed glioma. Produced via immunoSEQ multiplex PCR; TCRdb's table is partial and in-frame only. The data contain about 50,000 clones, approximately 71% of them singletons. These receptors' targets are unknown. The sample here was PBMCs, taken from a glioma patient whose treatment included an IDH1 peptide vaccine. The source of these receptors is a man in his fifties or sixties with glioma. The CDR3 runs from the conserved cysteine through the conserved F or W. Fields, in order: J gene, V gene, clone size, D gene, CDR3 DNA, CDR3 protein. A D gene is named only where the DNA matches it firmly. Not all rows give a size; the values are once, few, many and, for expanded clones, a class.

j_gene: TRBJ1-5; v_gene: TRBV7-2; abundance: NA; d_gene: NA; CDR3nt: TGTGCCAGCAGCTTAGGAGGGCTTAGCAATCAGCCCCAGCATTTT; CDR3aa: CASSLGGLSNQPQHF
j_gene: TRBJ2-3; v_gene: TRBV5-1; abundance: NA; d_gene: NA; CDR3nt: TGCGCCAGCAACCCCTTCCAGGGCCTTGGAGATACGCAGTATTTT; CDR3aa: CASNPFQGLGDTQYF
j_gene: TRBJ2-3; v_gene: TRBV4-1; abundance: NA; d_gene: TRBD2; CDR3nt: TGCGCCAGCAGCAACACCCAGCGGGGATACACAGATACGCAGTATTTT; CDR3aa: CASSNTQRGYTDTQYF
j_gene: TRBJ2-2; v_gene: TRBV10-3; abundance: NA; d_gene: NA; CDR3nt: TGTGCCATCAGTCCCGGGACTGTCACCGGGGAGCTGTTTTTT; CDR3aa: CAISPGTVTGELFF
j_gene: TRBJ2-5; v_gene: TRBV7-7; abundance: few; d_gene: NA; CDR3nt: TGTGCTAGCAGCTTAGGGAGGACAGTCAGTTCGGAGACCCAGTACTTC; CDR3aa: CASSLGRTVSSETQYF
j_gene: TRBJ2-7; v_gene: TRBV7-2; abundance: few; d_gene: NA; CDR3nt: TGTGCCAGCAGCGAACGGACGGCCGAGCGGTACTTC; CDR3aa: CASSERTAERYF
j_gene: TRBJ1-5; v_gene: TRBV29-1; abundance: few; d_gene: NA; CDR3nt: TGCAGCGTGGGGGGGACTCTCGAGCCCCAGCATTTT; CDR3aa: CSVGGTLEPQHF
j_gene: TRBJ1-1; v_gene: TRBV6-4; abundance: few; d_gene: NA; CDR3nt: TGTGCCAGCAGCTTGCACGGGAACACTGAAGCTTTCTTT; CDR3aa: CASSLHGNTEAFF
j_gene: TRBJ2-3; v_gene: TRBV29-1; abundance: NA; d_gene: TRBD2; CDR3nt: TGCAGCCAAATGCACGGACTAGCGGGGGTCACAGATACGCAGTATTTT; CDR3aa: CSQMHGLAGVTDTQYF
j_gene: TRBJ2-1; v_gene: TRBV19; abundance: once; d_gene: NA; CDR3nt: TGTGCCAGTAGTGCCCTCCCCCGGAACAATGAGCAGTTCTTC; CDR3aa: CASSALPRNNEQFF
j_gene: TRBJ1-1; v_gene: TRBV2; abundance: few; d_gene: NA; CDR3nt: TGTGCCAGCAGGTCGGGGGTCCCCACTGAAGCTTTCTTT; CDR3aa: CASRSGVPTEAFF
j_gene: TRBJ2-5; v_gene: TRBV5-4; abundance: NA; d_gene: TRBD1; CDR3nt: TGTGCCAGCAGCTTGGCAGGGGGCCGTGAGACCCAGTACTTC; CDR3aa: CASSLAGGRETQYF
j_gene: TRBJ1-4; v_gene: TRBV19; abundance: NA; d_gene: NA; CDR3nt: TGTGCCAGTAGCACTCGATTCGAAAAACTGTTTTTT; CDR3aa: CASSTRFEKLFF
j_gene: TRBJ1-5; v_gene: TRBV30; abundance: NA; d_gene: TRBD1; CDR3nt: TGTGCCTGGAGTGTACAGGGGAGCGAGCCCCAGCATTTT; CDR3aa: CAWSVQGSEPQHF
j_gene: TRBJ1-1; v_gene: TRBV6-5; abundance: NA; d_gene: NA; CDR3nt: TGTGCCAGCAGTCAATCGCCGGGTGTCGCTGAAGCTTTCTTT; CDR3aa: CASSQSPGVAEAFF
j_gene: TRBJ2-7; v_gene: TRBV11-1; abundance: NA; d_gene: TRBD2; CDR3nt: TGTGCCAGCAGCTTAGCAGCGGGGGTCTACGAGCAGTACTTC; CDR3aa: CASSLAAGVYEQYF
j_gene: TRBJ2-7; v_gene: TRBV13; abundance: NA; d_gene: NA; CDR3nt: TGTGCCAGCAGCTTATGGGGGGTGTTGAACGAGCAGTACTTC; CDR3aa: CASSLWGVLNEQYF
j_gene: TRBJ2-7; v_gene: TRBV12-5; abundance: NA; d_gene: TRBD1; CDR3nt: TGTGCTAGTGGTTTCGACAGGGACTACGAGCAGTACTTC; CDR3aa: CASGFDRDYEQYF
j_gene: TRBJ2-7; v_gene: TRBV9; abundance: NA; d_gene: TRBD2; CDR3nt: TGTGCCAGCAGCGTAGTGGAGCGGGGGCCTCCCTACGAGCAGTACTTC; CDR3aa: CASSVVERGPPYEQYF
j_gene: TRBJ2-1; v_gene: TRBV6-5; abundance: NA; d_gene: TRBD2; CDR3nt: TGTGCCAGTATAGCGGGGGGGCCATACAATGAGCAGTTCTTC; CDR3aa: CASIAGGPYNEQFF
j_gene: TRBJ1-2; v_gene: TRBV29-1; abundance: few; d_gene: TRBD1; CDR3nt: TGCAGCGTTACGGGCCACAGGGGTACCAACTATGGCTACACCTTC; CDR3aa: CSVTGHRGTNYGYTF
j_gene: TRBJ1-3; v_gene: TRBV2; abundance: NA; d_gene: NA; CDR3nt: TGTGCCAGCAGTGTGGAGGGCCGGAGAAACACCATATATTTT; CDR3aa: CASSVEGRRNTIYF
j_gene: TRBJ1-2; v_gene: TRBV9; abundance: NA; d_gene: TRBD1; CDR3nt: TGTGCCAGCAGCTCCCCCGGCAGACAGGGGAACTATGGCTACACCTTC; CDR3aa: CASSSPGRQGNYGYTF
j_gene: TRBJ1-1; v_gene: TRBV18; abundance: few; d_gene: NA; CDR3nt: TGTGCCAGCTCACCAAAAATCGTGAACACTGAAGCTTTCTTT; CDR3aa: CASSPKIVNTEAFF
j_gene: TRBJ2-6; v_gene: TRBV6-4; abundance: NA; d_gene: NA; CDR3nt: TGTGCCAGCAAGGACTCTGGGGCCAACGTCCTGACTTTC; CDR3aa: CASKDSGANVLTF
j_gene: TRBJ1-2; v_gene: TRBV6-5; abundance: few; d_gene: TRBD1; CDR3nt: TGTGCCAGCAGGGCCGGTGAGGGGGCAGTTTATGGCTACACCTTC; CDR3aa: CASRAGEGAVYGYTF
j_gene: TRBJ1-6; v_gene: TRBV14; abundance: NA; d_gene: NA; CDR3nt: TGTGCCAGCAGCCAAGTTGGGGCTAATTCACCCCTCCACTTT; CDR3aa: CASSQVGANSPLHF
j_gene: TRBJ2-7; v_gene: TRBV6-6; abundance: NA; d_gene: NA; CDR3nt: TGTGCCAGCAGCACCGGGACCCTGAGGAAATCCTACGAGCAGTACTTC; CDR3aa: CASSTGTLRKSYEQYF
j_gene: TRBJ1-1; v_gene: TRBV2; abundance: NA; d_gene: NA; CDR3nt: TGTGCCAGCAGGAAGGGGGGGGCGCGCCGAAACACTGAAGCTTTCTTT; CDR3aa: CASRKGGARRNTEAFF
j_gene: TRBJ2-7; v_gene: TRBV14; abundance: few; d_gene: TRBD1; CDR3nt: TGTGCCAGCAGCCAGAGGAGGGACAGGGTCCACGAGCAGTACTTC; CDR3aa: CASSQRRDRVHEQYF
j_gene: TRBJ1-1; v_gene: TRBV10-3; abundance: NA; d_gene: NA; CDR3nt: TGTGCCATCAGTGCAGTGCTGAACACTGAAGCTTTCTTT; CDR3aa: CAISAVLNTEAFF
j_gene: TRBJ1-2; v_gene: TRBV6-1; abundance: few; d_gene: NA; CDR3nt: TGTGCCAGCAGTGAACACGGCTACACCTTC; CDR3aa: CASSEHGYTF
j_gene: TRBJ1-5; v_gene: TRBV30; abundance: NA; d_gene: TRBD1; CDR3nt: TGTGCCTGGAGTTCTGGACAGGGCGGTCAGCCCCAGCATTTT; CDR3aa: CAWSSGQGGQPQHF
j_gene: TRBJ1-1; v_gene: TRBV5-1; abundance: NA; d_gene: NA; CDR3nt: TGCGCCAGCAGCTTGGCGGCAGCGTCTGAAGCTTTCTTT; CDR3aa: CASSLAAASEAFF
j_gene: TRBJ1-1; v_gene: TRBV5-6; abundance: few; d_gene: NA; CDR3nt: TGTGCCAGCAGCGTCAGGGGCGGTCACACTGAAGCTTTCTTT; CDR3aa: CASSVRGGHTEAFF
j_gene: TRBJ2-3; v_gene: TRBV7-2; abundance: NA; d_gene: TRBD2; CDR3nt: TGTGCCAGCAGCATTAGCGGGAATACGCAGTATTTT; CDR3aa: CASSISGNTQYF
j_gene: TRBJ1-2; v_gene: TRBV10-3; abundance: NA; d_gene: NA; CDR3nt: TGTGCCATCAGTGACAGGGACGACGGCTACACCTTC; CDR3aa: CAISDRDDGYTF
j_gene: TRBJ2-7; v_gene: TRBV30; abundance: NA; d_gene: NA; CDR3nt: TGTGCCTGGAGTTCGGACATTTCCTACGAGCAGTACTTC; CDR3aa: CAWSSDISYEQYF
j_gene: TRBJ2-7; v_gene: TRBV4-1; abundance: NA; d_gene: NA; CDR3nt: TGCGCCAGCAGCCAAGAAGAGCAGGGCTACGAGCAGTACTTC; CDR3aa: CASSQEEQGYEQYF
j_gene: TRBJ1-5; v_gene: TRBV2; abundance: once; d_gene: NA; CDR3nt: TGTGCCAGCAGCGAAAGGACGGGCAATCAGCCCCAGCATTTT; CDR3aa: CASSERTGNQPQHF
j_gene: TRBJ1-5; v_gene: TRBV11-2; abundance: NA; d_gene: NA; CDR3nt: TGTGCCAGCAGCCCCCAGGTCAATCAGCCCCAGCATTTT; CDR3aa: CASSPQVNQPQHF
j_gene: TRBJ2-3; v_gene: TRBV6-1; abundance: NA; d_gene: NA; CDR3nt: TGTGCCAGCAGTGAAGATTGGGGTAGCACAGATACGCAGTATTTT; CDR3aa: CASSEDWGSTDTQYF
j_gene: TRBJ1-1; v_gene: TRBV30; abundance: few; d_gene: TRBD1; CDR3nt: TGTGCCTGGAGACCCCTACGACAGGGGAGCACTGAAGCTTTCTTT; CDR3aa: CAWRPLRQGSTEAFF
j_gene: TRBJ1-5; v_gene: TRBV7-2; abundance: NA; d_gene: NA; CDR3nt: TGTGCCAGCAGCTTAAAACAGGGAGGCAATCAGCCCCAGCATTTT; CDR3aa: CASSLKQGGNQPQHF
j_gene: TRBJ2-7; v_gene: TRBV6-1; abundance: NA; d_gene: NA; CDR3nt: TGTGCCAGCAGTGAAGATATCTACGAGCAGTACTTC; CDR3aa: CASSEDIYEQYF
j_gene: TRBJ1-1; v_gene: TRBV19; abundance: few; d_gene: NA; CDR3nt: TGTGCCAGTAGTATGGGGGGCTTTAGCACTGAAGCTTTCTTT; CDR3aa: CASSMGGFSTEAFF
j_gene: TRBJ2-7; v_gene: TRBV2; abundance: NA; d_gene: NA; CDR3nt: TGTGCCAGCACCGTACAGCATACCTACGAGCAGTACTTC; CDR3aa: CASTVQHTYEQYF
j_gene: TRBJ1-1; v_gene: TRBV6-1; abundance: NA; d_gene: NA; CDR3nt: TGTGCCAGCAGTGAAGCGAACCTAAACACTGAAGCTTTCTTT; CDR3aa: CASSEANLNTEAFF